This TCR beta chain was obtained from a study of cytomegalovirus exposure and HLA in healthy donors. Looking at the study overall: A later analysis reported the same platform for the 110 or so validation repertoires and the 666 first-cohort repertoires. Study results and caveats: According to the study, approximately 150 TCR beta chains were cytomegalovirus-associated. High specificity and sensitivity for cytomegalovirus status were reported for the classifier.

Germline V gene data show CDR1 as SEHNR and CDR2 as FQNEAQ (reference sequence). Trimming at V came to 7 bases and at J to 2 bases, leaving 7 bases not matched to a gene. This CDR3 has 14 amino acids. Using immunoSEQ multiplex PCR, the repertoire was profiled, and TCRdb retains in-frame clones only, with some absent. The table records 200,000 or so clones, more than 75% of them present only once. This clone was seen at least ten times. Its cognate antigen is unknown. V gene TRBV7-9 combines with J gene TRBJ2-7, with 8 bases that match TRBD2. The clonotype was recovered from a man younger than 30 in good health and CMV-seropositive. The material sequenced was PBMCs. CDR3 loop: CASTLGGGPYEQYF. CDR3 DNA sequence: TGTGCCAGCACCCTAGGCGGGGGGCCCTACGAGCAGTACTTC.